This paragraph reports one TCR beta chain. The data are from a study of shared clonotypes between healthy human individuals. CD45RO negativity and positive selection for CCR7 defined naive CD8 cells, a population that excluded terminally differentiated effector memory CD45RA+ cells. The CDR3 covers 13 residues. V lost 0 bases and J lost 11, with 14 bases in between. Germline V CDR1 and CDR2: MNHNS, SASEGT. Each subset's genomic DNA was shared equally among a number of immunoSEQ plates. Sequencing used immunoSEQ multiplex PCR; TCRdb keeps in-frame clones, though not all of them. The data hold roughly 2.1 million clones, with roughly 91% observed a single time.

The genes are TRBV6-1 and TRBJ2-7, with D possibly matching TRBD2 (5 bases). Sequenced input: naive CD8+ T cells from PBMCs. The sequence was obtained from a man between 18 and 29 years old in good health. Some clones in this sample may be carry-over from other donors' samples. The CDR3, as DNA: TGTGCCAGCAGTGAAGCCATCCTGGCGGAGGAGTACTTC. Amino acids: CASSEAILAEEYF.